This is a list of T cell receptor beta chains from one sample in a study of CD8 T cells in Susac syndrome. TCRdb called the immunoSEQ multiplex PCR reads again in MiXCR, with one record for every CDR3 protein. The sample records about 120,000 distinct CDR3 sequences, roughly 95% being singletons. The sequenced sample was CD4+ T cells from PBMCs. The receptor set was obtained from a human donor with Susac syndrome. The CDR3 runs from the conserved cysteine through the conserved F or W. Fields, in order: D gene, V gene, clone size, J gene, CDR3 protein, CDR3 DNA. D genes are given only for firm matches. Clone sizes are given selectively: once, few, many, or a class where the clone is expanded.

D gene: TRBD1
V gene: TRBV24-1
clone size: .
J gene: TRBJ2-2
CDR3 protein: CATSDTQGANTGELFF
CDR3 DNA: TGTGCCACCAGTGATACCCAGGGGGCGAACACCGGGGAGCTGTTTTTT

D gene: TRBD2
V gene: TRBV15
clone size: .
J gene: TRBJ2-2
CDR3 protein: CATSRVRLADTGELFF
CDR3 DNA: TGTGCCACCAGCAGAGTAAGGCTAGCGGATACCGGGGAGCTGTTTTTT

D gene: TRBD2
V gene: TRBV18
clone size: .
J gene: TRBJ2-1
CDR3 protein: CASSPPSPSGRANEQFF
CDR3 DNA: TGTGCCAGCTCACCCCCTTCCCCGAGCGGGAGGGCAAATGAGCAGTTCTTC

D gene: TRBD1
V gene: TRBV28
clone size: .
J gene: TRBJ2-7
CDR3 protein: CASRGTGEDEQYF
CDR3 DNA: TGTGCCAGCAGGGGGACAGGGGAGGACGAGCAGTACTTC

D gene: TRBD1
V gene: TRBV29-1
clone size: .
J gene: TRBJ1-5
CDR3 protein: CSALTGAANQPQHF
CDR3 DNA: TGCAGCGCCTTGACAGGGGCTGCCAATCAGCCCCAGCATTTT

D gene: .
V gene: TRBV29-1
clone size: .
J gene: TRBJ2-3
CDR3 protein: CSARRLQGADTQYF
CDR3 DNA: TGCAGCGCCCGCCGACTACAGGGTGCAGATACGCAGTATTTT

D gene: .
V gene: TRBV20-1
clone size: .
J gene: TRBJ1-4
CDR3 protein: CSAPTGDRFEELFF
CDR3 DNA: TGCAGTGCCCCAACGGGGGATAGGTTTGAGGAACTGTTTTTT

D gene: .
V gene: TRBV29-1
clone size: .
J gene: TRBJ1-2
CDR3 protein: CSVGPRQVLNGDGYTF
CDR3 DNA: TGCAGCGTTGGGCCTAGGCAGGTGTTAAATGGCGATGGCTACACCTTC

D gene: TRBD1
V gene: TRBV29-1
clone size: .
J gene: TRBJ2-7
CDR3 protein: CSVEAQGANNEQYF
CDR3 DNA: TGCAGCGTTGAAGCACAGGGGGCGAATAACGAGCAGTACTTC

D gene: TRBD1
V gene: TRBV5-4
clone size: .
J gene: TRBJ2-3
CDR3 protein: CASSSGTGGDTQYF
CDR3 DNA: TGTGCCAGCAGCTCCGGGACAGGGGGGGATACGCAGTATTTT

D gene: TRBD1
V gene: TRBV14
clone size: .
J gene: TRBJ2-5
CDR3 protein: CASSLYGTGGQETQYF
CDR3 DNA: TGTGCCAGCAGCCTGTACGGGACAGGGGGACAAGAGACCCAGTACTTC

D gene: .
V gene: TRBV20-1
clone size: .
J gene: TRBJ2-1
CDR3 protein: CSASLPISSYNEQFF
CDR3 DNA: TGCAGTGCTAGTCTCCCAATAAGCTCCTACAATGAGCAGTTCTTC

D gene: TRBD1
V gene: TRBV30
clone size: .
J gene: TRBJ1-1
CDR3 protein: CAWVGQFTEAFF
CDR3 DNA: TGTGCCTGGGTGGGACAGTTCACTGAAGCTTTCTTT

D gene: .
V gene: TRBV28
clone size: .
J gene: TRBJ2-7
CDR3 protein: CASRSVTYEQYF
CDR3 DNA: TGTGCCAGCCGTTCTGTCACCTACGAGCAGTACTTC

D gene: TRBD1
V gene: TRBV7-8
clone size: .
J gene: TRBJ2-7
CDR3 protein: CASSTGQGREQYF
CDR3 DNA: TGTGCCAGCAGCACGGGACAGGGGCGCGAGCAGTACTTC

D gene: .
V gene: TRBV14
clone size: .
J gene: TRBJ1-1
CDR3 protein: CASSPPYRNTEAFF
CDR3 DNA: TGTGCCAGCAGCCCGCCCTATCGAAACACTGAAGCTTTCTTT

D gene: .
V gene: TRBV20-1
clone size: once
J gene: TRBJ2-3
CDR3 protein: CSARAPAGFTDTQYF
CDR3 DNA: TGCAGTGCTAGAGCCCCAGCGGGTTTCACAGATACGCAGTATTTT

D gene: TRBD2
V gene: TRBV20-1
clone size: once
J gene: TRBJ2-4
CDR3 protein: CSARGTSGRALKNIQYF
CDR3 DNA: TGCAGTGCTAGGGGGACTAGCGGGAGGGCCCTCAAAAACATTCAGTACTTC

D gene: .
V gene: TRBV28
clone size: few
J gene: TRBJ2-5
CDR3 protein: CASSFGVLETQYF
CDR3 DNA: TGTGCCAGCAGTTTTGGGGTCCTGGAGACCCAGTACTTC

D gene: .
V gene: TRBV5-1
clone size: .
J gene: TRBJ2-7
CDR3 protein: CASSLDSIFEQYF
CDR3 DNA: TGCGCCAGCAGCTTGGACAGTATTTTCGAACAGTACTTC

D gene: TRBD2
V gene: TRBV6-5
clone size: once
J gene: TRBJ2-3
CDR3 protein: CASTSAGGRRDTQYF
CDR3 DNA: TGTGCCAGCACCTCCGCGGGAGGGCGGAGGGATACGCAGTATTTT

D gene: TRBD1
V gene: TRBV12-3/TRBV12-4
clone size: .
J gene: TRBJ2-4
CDR3 protein: CASSSHRGLAKNIQYF
CDR3 DNA: TGTGCCAGCAGTTCCCACAGGGGTTTGGCCAAAAACATTCAGTACTTC

D gene: .
V gene: TRBV4-2
clone size: .
J gene: TRBJ2-1
CDR3 protein: CASSRARNNEQFF
CDR3 DNA: TGTGCCAGCAGCCGGGCTAGGAACAATGAGCAGTTCTTC